The clone carrying this T cell receptor (beta chain) showed up many times. Antigen unknown. In every case, the donor was a healthy Caucasian. This record comes from a study of identical twins. Points from the study as a whole: Twins' surplus sharing was weaker for beta out-of-frame sequences. Findings depended on cross-sectional statistics rather than tracking the same donors. Cord blood's abundant beta clonotypes had fewer insertions, unlike memory repertoires.

In TCRdb, the 5' RACE reads were re-called with MiXCR into one record per CDR3 protein. The sample yields a few hundred thousand distinct CDR3 sequences, about an eighth seen once. Germline trimming cut 4 bases from V and 4 bases from J; bases unmatched to any gene: 10. There are 15 residues in the CDR3. Germline V lookup: CDR1 SGHRS, CDR2 YFSETQ. Separately, the same data were catalogued under a study of yellow fever vaccine responses in identical twins.

The gene calls are TRBV5-1 and TRBJ2-7, with TRBD1 matching over 8 bases. The source material was memory (CD45RO+) T cells sorted from blood. This TCR derives from a woman aged 18-30 years in good health. DNA for the CDR3: TGCGCCAGCAGCCTGACGGCCGGGACAGGATACGAGCAGTACTTC. It translates to CASSLTAGTGYEQYF. Complete variable domain (other parts from reference TRBV5-1 and TRBJ2-7): KAGVTQTPRYLIKTRGQQVTLSCSPISGHRSVSWYQQTPGQGLQFLFEYFSETQRNKGNFPGRFSGRQFSNSRSEMNVSTLELGDSALYLCASSLTAGTGYEQYFGPGTRLTVT.